These 5 T cell receptor beta chains were all obtained from the same sample, sequenced in a study of neurological immune-mediated disorders. TCRdb re-called the 5' RACE reads with MiXCR, one entry per CDR3 protein. The repertoire consists of about 66,000 distinct CDR3 sequences, with 3.9% occurring once and the leading ten covering approximately 1.3%. The sequenced material came from PBMCs. The receptor set was obtained from a man aged 25 to 40 with multiple sclerosis.

This clonotype was picked up many times. The V call is TRBV4-1, the J call TRBJ1-5; D is unclear. The CDR3 is made up of 15 amino acids. V lost 1 base and J 2 bases, leaving 9 bases between the germline ends. Germline V gene sequence: CDR1 MGHRA, CDR2 YSYEKL. CDR3 bases: TGCGCCAGCAGCCAAGCATCTCACGGCAATCAGCCCCAGCATTTT. It is translated as CASSQASHGNQPQHF.

At least ten counts were recorded for this clonotype. This sequence joins TRBV29-1 and TRBJ1-1, with no clear D. The length of the CDR3 is 15 residues. The germline CDR1 and CDR2 sequences are SQVTM and ANQGSEA. V was clipped by 2 bases and J by 0 bases, with 13 bases between them. CDR3: CSVEPTRTLNTEAFF. The CDR3 nucleotides read TGCAGCGTTGAACCCACGAGGACCTTGAACACTGAAGCTTTCTTT. The whole variable domain, filled in from reference TRBV29-1 and TRBJ1-1, reads SAVISQKPSRDICQRGTSLTIQCQVDSQVTMMFWYRQQPGQSLTLIATANQGSEATYESGFVIDKFPISRPNLTFSTLTVSNMSPEDSSIYLCSVEPTRTLNTEAFFGQGTRLTVV.

As concerns this clonotype: The junction departs from germline at one end; a sequencing error may be responsible. V gene TRBV5-1 combines with J gene TRBJ1-6; no clear D. The CDR3 has 14 residues. Germline V gene sequence: CDR1 SGHRS, CDR2 YFSETQ. The CDR3 here is CASSADEGSSPLNF. Here the CDR3 DNA reads TGCGCCAGCAGCGCGGACGAGGGAAGTTCACCCCTCAACTTT.

This clonotype was picked up many times. The J gene is TRBJ2-5, the V gene TRBV5-1; D is perhaps TRBD2 (7 bases). V gave up 6 bases and J gave up 5 bases, with 14 bases separating them. This CDR3 has 13 amino acids. Germline lookup yields CDR1 SGHRS and CDR2 YFSETQ. Here the CDR3 reads CASNHREGETQYF. CDR3 nucleotide sequence: TGCGCCAGCAACCACAGGGAGGGGGAGACCCAGTACTTC.

This clonotype was recorded at least ten times. V and J are TRBV12-3 or TRBV12-4 and TRBJ2-1; a possible D gene is TRBD1 (6 bases). V dropped 7 bases and J dropped 9 bases, with 19 bases sitting between them. The CDR3 length is 14 residues. The CDR3 reads CASIQGTERGEQFF. The DNA for the CDR3 is TGTGCCAGCATCCAGGGGACGGAGAGGGGTGAGCAGTTCTTC.